This T cell receptor beta chain was obtained from a study of cytomegalovirus exposure and HLA in healthy donors. Regarding the study as a whole: In a later analysis, donors in an Asian-associated ancestry cluster reportedly had fewer N-insertions in productive TCRs than the cohort mean.

V was clipped by 5 bases and J by 1 base, with 5 bases between them. The CDR3 loop spans 12 amino acids. The germline V gene encodes CDR1 SEHNR and CDR2 FQNEAQ (reference sequence). The PCR made use of 60 Vbeta and 13 Jbeta primers. The protocol was immunoSEQ multiplex PCR, while the TCRdb copy is restricted to in-frame clones and leaves out a portion. The sample carries 95,000 to 150,000 clones, more than 75% recorded once. This clone showed up just once. Its antigen is currently unknown. This clonotype originated in a man in his forties in good health and CMV-seronegative. Material for sequencing was PBMCs. The V call is TRBV7-9, the J call TRBJ1-1; no clear D gene. The CDR3 here is CASSHTNTEAFF. The DNA of the CDR3 is TGTGCCAGCAGCCACACGAACACTGAAGCTTTCTTT. The variable domain in full, completed from reference TRBV7-9 and TRBJ1-1, reads DTGVSQNPRHKITKRGQNVTFRCDPISEHNRLYWYRQTLGQGPEFLTYFQNEAQLEKSRLLSDRFSAERPKGSFSTLEIQRTEQGDSAMYLCASSHTNTEAFFGQGTRLTVV.